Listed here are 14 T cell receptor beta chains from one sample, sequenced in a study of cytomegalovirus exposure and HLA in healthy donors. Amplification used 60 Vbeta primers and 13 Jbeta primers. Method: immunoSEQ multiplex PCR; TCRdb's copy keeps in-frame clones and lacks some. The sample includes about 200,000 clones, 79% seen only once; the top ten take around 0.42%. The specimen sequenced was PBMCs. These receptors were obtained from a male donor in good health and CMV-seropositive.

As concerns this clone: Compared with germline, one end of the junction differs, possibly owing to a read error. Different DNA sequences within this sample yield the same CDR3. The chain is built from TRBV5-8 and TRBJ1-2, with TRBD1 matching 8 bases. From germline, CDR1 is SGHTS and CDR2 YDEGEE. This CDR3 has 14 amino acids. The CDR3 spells CASSRGQGGYGYTF. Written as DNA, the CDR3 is TGCGCCAGCAGCCGTGGACAGGGTGGCTATGGCTACACCTTC.

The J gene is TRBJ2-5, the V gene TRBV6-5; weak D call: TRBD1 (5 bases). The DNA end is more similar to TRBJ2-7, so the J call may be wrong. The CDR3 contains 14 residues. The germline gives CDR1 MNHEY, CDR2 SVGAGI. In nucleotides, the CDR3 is TGTGCCAGCAGGCCCCAAGGGGCCCCCTACGAGCAGTACTTC. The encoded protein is CASRPQGAPYEQYF.

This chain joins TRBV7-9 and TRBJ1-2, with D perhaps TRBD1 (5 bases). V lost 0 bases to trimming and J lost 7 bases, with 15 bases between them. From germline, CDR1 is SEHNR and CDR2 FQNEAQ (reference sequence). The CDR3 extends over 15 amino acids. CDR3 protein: CASSLAHRSDGGYTF. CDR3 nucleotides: TGTGCCAGCAGCTTAGCGCACAGGTCCGACGGTGGCTACACCTTC. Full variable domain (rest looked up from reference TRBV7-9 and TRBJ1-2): DTGVSQNPRHKITKRGQNVTFRCDPISEHNRLYWYRQTLGQGPEFLTYFQNEAQLEKSRLLSDRFSAERPKGSFSTLEIQRTEQGDSAMYLCASSLAHRSDGGYTFGSGTRLTVV.

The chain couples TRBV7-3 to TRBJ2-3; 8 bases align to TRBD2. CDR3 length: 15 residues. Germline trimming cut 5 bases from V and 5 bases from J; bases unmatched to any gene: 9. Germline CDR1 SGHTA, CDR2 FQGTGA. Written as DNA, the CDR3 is TGTGCCAGCAGCGTCTTAGCGGGATCTGGAGATACGCAGTATTTT. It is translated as CASSVLAGSGDTQYF.

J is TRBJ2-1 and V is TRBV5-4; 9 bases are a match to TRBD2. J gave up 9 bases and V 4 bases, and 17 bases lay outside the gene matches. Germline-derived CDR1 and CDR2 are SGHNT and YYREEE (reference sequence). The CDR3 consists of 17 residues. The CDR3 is CASSALGSGGLPGEQFF. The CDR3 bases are TGTGCCAGCAGCGCATTAGGTAGCGGGGGCCTCCCTGGTGAGCAGTTCTTC.

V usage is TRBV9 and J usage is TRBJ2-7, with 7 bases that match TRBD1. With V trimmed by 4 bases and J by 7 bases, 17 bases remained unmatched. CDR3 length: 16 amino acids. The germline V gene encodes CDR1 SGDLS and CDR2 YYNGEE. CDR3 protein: CASSYTSTGISGEQYF. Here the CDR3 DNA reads TGTGCCAGCAGCTATACTTCGACAGGGATTTCCGGTGAGCAGTACTTC.

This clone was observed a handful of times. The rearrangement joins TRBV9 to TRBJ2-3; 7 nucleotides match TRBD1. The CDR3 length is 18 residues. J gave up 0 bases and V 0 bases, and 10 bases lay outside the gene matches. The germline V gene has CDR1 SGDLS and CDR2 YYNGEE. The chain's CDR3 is CASSVVYRGDPSTDTQYF. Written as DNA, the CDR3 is TGTGCCAGCAGCGTAGTTTACAGGGGTGATCCTAGCACAGATACGCAGTATTTT.

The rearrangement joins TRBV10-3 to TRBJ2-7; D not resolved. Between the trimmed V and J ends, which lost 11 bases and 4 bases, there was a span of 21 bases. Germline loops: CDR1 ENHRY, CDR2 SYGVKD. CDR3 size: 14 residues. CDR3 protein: CALIRWVECYEQYF. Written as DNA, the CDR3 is TGTGCCCTAATCAGGTGGGTAGAATGTTACGAGCAGTACTTC.

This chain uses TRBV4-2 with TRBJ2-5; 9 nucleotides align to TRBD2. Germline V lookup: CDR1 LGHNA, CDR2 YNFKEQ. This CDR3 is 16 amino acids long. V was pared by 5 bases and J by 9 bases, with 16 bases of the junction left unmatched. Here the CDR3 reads CASSNPLAGVGGSQYF. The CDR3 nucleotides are TGTGCCAGCAGCAACCCCTTAGCGGGAGTCGGTGGCTCCCAGTACTTC.

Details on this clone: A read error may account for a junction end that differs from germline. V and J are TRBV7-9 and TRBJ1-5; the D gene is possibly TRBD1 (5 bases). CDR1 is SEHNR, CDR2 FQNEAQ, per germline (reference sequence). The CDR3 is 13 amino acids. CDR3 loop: CSSSSTGYQPQHF. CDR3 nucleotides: TGTTCCAGCAGCTCCACAGGTTATCAGCCCCAGCATTTT.

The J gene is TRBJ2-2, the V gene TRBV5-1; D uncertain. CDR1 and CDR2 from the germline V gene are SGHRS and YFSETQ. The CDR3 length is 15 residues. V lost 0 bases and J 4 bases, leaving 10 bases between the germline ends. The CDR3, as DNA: TGCGCCAGCAGCTTGGAGCTAGTTGGCACCGGGGAGCTGTTTTTT. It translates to CASSLELVGTGELFF.

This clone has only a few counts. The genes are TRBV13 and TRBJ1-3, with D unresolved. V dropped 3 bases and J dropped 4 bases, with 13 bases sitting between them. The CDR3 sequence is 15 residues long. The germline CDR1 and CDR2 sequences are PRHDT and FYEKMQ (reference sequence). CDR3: CASSFDRDKGNTIYF. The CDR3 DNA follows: TGTGCCAGCAGCTTCGACCGCGACAAGGGAAACACCATATATTTT.

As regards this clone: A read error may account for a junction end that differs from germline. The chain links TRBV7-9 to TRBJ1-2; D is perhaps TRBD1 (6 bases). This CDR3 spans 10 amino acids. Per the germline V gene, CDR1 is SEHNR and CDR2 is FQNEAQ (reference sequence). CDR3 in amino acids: CSSSLGQLTF. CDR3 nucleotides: TGTTCCAGCAGCTTAGGACAGCTCACCTTC. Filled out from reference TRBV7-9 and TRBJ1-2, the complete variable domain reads DTGVSQNPRHKITKRGQNVTFRCDPISEHNRLYWYRQTLGQGPEFLTYFQNEAQLEKSRLLSDRFSAERPKGSFSTLEIQRTEQGDSAMYLCSSSLGQLTFGSGTRLTVV.

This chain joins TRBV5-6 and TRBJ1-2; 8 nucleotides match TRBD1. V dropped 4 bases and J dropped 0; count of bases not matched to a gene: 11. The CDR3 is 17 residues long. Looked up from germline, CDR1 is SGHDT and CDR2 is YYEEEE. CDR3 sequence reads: CASSQLDRAPSNYGYTF. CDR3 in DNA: TGTGCCAGCAGCCAACTGGACAGGGCTCCATCTAACTATGGCTACACCTTC.